This TCR beta chain was recorded in a study of T cells after yellow fever vaccination. About the study: SMART-Seq v4 Ultra Low Input served to prepare low-cell-number fractions. General study results and limits: Boosting was followed by the reappearance of most primary-vaccination clones (under 97% CD4, 85% to 90% CD8).

As TCR cDNA was made by 5'RACE template switching, a universal primer site and UMIs were added. TCRdb ran MiXCR on the 5' RACE reads and lists one entry per CDR3 protein. The sample records 240,000 or so distinct CDR3 sequences, less than 9% being singletons. This clonotype turned up a few times. The target antigen is unknown. In germline, CDR1 is MDHEN, CDR2 SYDVKM. The J segment lost 2 bases and the V segment lost 5 bases, leaving 5 bases of the junction unmatched. CDR3 size: 14 residues. The sequence derives from a man aged 25-40 years who received the YFV17D yellow fever vaccine. The chain has TRBV28 and TRBJ2-7; TRBD1 agrees at 8 bases. Sequenced material: CD4+ T cells sorted from PBMCs, taken 15 days after the yellow fever booster vaccination. The CDR3 sequence is CASSRQGPTYEQYF. The DNA for the CDR3 is TGTGCCAGCAGTCGACAGGGGCCCACCTACGAGCAGTACTTC.